The clone carrying this TCR beta chain was seen a handful of times. Tregs were sorted as CD4+CD25+CD127-/low cells. Each CDR3 protein is one row after TCRdb ran MiXCR on the 5' RACE reads. Of around 50,000 distinct CDR3 sequences in the sample, 26% are singletons; the top ten hold under 2.5%. Trimming pared 6 bases from V and 0 bases from J, leaving 7 bases between. The CDR3 totals 13 residues. Germline V gene lookup returns CDR1 SGHDT and CDR2 YYEEEE. This TCR was recovered from a female donor with breast cancer. The J gene is TRBJ1-3, the V gene TRBV5-6; D is unresolved. Material: tumor-infiltrating Tregs sorted from the breast tumor. CDR3 in amino acids: CASTQLSGNTIYF. In nucleotides, the CDR3 is TGTGCCAGCACTCAACTCTCTGGAAACACCATATATTTT.